One and the same sample provided the 27 T cell receptor beta chains below, sequenced in a study of T cell responses to AZD1222 COVID-19 vaccine. Assay: immunoSEQ multiplex PCR; the TCRdb copy retains only in-frame clones and omits some. The table records 130,000 to 150,000 clones, 92% of them present only once. This sample comprised peripheral blood, obtained on day 0 of AZD1222 vaccination. These receptors were obtained from an adult in good health.

The DNA for the CDR3 is TGTGCCAGCAGGCAACAGGGACCCTCACCCCTCCACTTT. It specifies CASRQQGPSPLHF. V and J are TRBV2 and TRBJ1-6, with D perhaps TRBD1 (6 bases). The CDR3 has 13 amino acids. Germline V CDR1 and CDR2: SNHLY, FYNNEI. V shed 6 bases and J shed 10 bases, with 13 bases lying between them.

As DNA, the CDR3 is TGTGCCAGCAGAACCGGGACAGGGGCGACCTACGAGCAGTACTTC. Protein: CASRTGTGATYEQYF. This sequence joins TRBV6-5 and TRBJ2-7; 10 nucleotides agree with TRBD1. The CDR3 sequence is 15 residues long. Germline CDR1 and CDR2: MNHEY and SVGAGI. Trimming removed 6 bases from V and 2 bases from J; junction bases left unmatched: 7.

The rearrangement joins TRBV7-2 to TRBJ2-5; 9 bases match TRBD1. CDR1 and CDR2 (germline): SGHTA, FQGNSA. CDR3 length equals 15 residues. Trimming took 0 bases from V and 1 from J; bases not matched to a gene: 0. The CDR3 here is CASSLAGQGQETQYF. The CDR3, as DNA: TGTGCCAGCAGCTTAGCGGGACAGGGCCAAGAGACCCAGTACTTC.

This clone has just a few counts. The J gene is TRBJ1-5, the V gene TRBV6-1; the D gene is possibly TRBD1 (6 bases). V was shortened by 4 bases and J by 2 bases, with 18 bases between the two germline ends. CDR3 length equals 17 residues. Looked up from germline, CDR1 is MNHNS and CDR2 is SASEGT. As DNA, the CDR3 is TGTGCCAGCAGTGGCGTGGCTACAGGGTTCGGCAATCAGCCCCAGCATTTT. Translation gives CASSGVATGFGNQPQHF.

The rearrangement joins TRBV18 to TRBJ2-1; 10 nucleotides line up with TRBD1. V dropped 1 base and J dropped 2; count of bases not matched to a gene: 2. Germline loops: CDR1 KGHSH, CDR2 LQKENI. CDR3 length: 16 residues. The CDR3 nucleotides read TGTGCCAGCTCACCACTGGGGACAGGGGCCTACAATGAGCAGTTCTTC. Translation: CASSPLGTGAYNEQFF.

The chain couples TRBV27 to TRBJ1-2, with TRBD1 matching over 8 bases. V dropped 3 bases and J dropped 8; count of bases not matched to a gene: 2. The CDR3 is 12 residues long. The germline CDR1 and CDR2 sequences are MNHEY and SMNVEV (reference sequence). The CDR3 bases are TGTGCCAGCAGTTTCAGGGGGCAAGGCTACACCTTC. Translating gives CASSFRGQGYTF.

The chain links TRBV2 to TRBJ2-1; TRBD1 matches at 9 bases. The CDR3 contains 17 residues. Germline CDR1 reads SNHLY; CDR2 reads FYNNEI. The trim removed 6 bases at V and 4 bases at J, leaving 13 bases unmatched. The CDR3 here is CASREFPGQGFYNEQFF. CDR3 bases: TGTGCCAGCAGAGAATTCCCGGGACAGGGATTTTACAATGAGCAGTTCTTC.

V gene TRBV6-4 combines with J gene TRBJ2-2; 12 bases are shared with TRBD2. CDR3 length: 18 amino acids. V lost 4 bases, J lost 6 bases, and 12 bases stayed unmatched. CDR1 is MRHNA and CDR2 is SNTAGT in the germline V gene. CDR3: CASSAQTSGSLLAGELFF. CDR3 in DNA: TGTGCCAGCAGTGCCCAGACTAGCGGGAGCCTTCTGGCCGGGGAGCTGTTTTTT.

The chain carries TRBV6-5 and TRBJ2-7; no firm D call. Trimming cost V 4 bases and J 6 bases, with 7 bases left between them. CDR3 length: 11 residues. Per the germline V gene, CDR1 is MNHEY and CDR2 is SVGAGI. CDR3 residues: CASSLGIEQYF. In DNA, the CDR3 is TGTGCCAGCAGTTTAGGAATCGAGCAGTACTTC.

This sequence joins TRBV5-6 and TRBJ2-7; D perhaps matches TRBD1 (6 bases). The CDR3 is made up of 14 amino acids. Germline V CDR1 and CDR2: SGHDT, YYEEEE. V gave up 6 bases and J gave up 4 bases, with 17 bases separating them. The chain's CDR3 is CASTTGTKLYEQYF. In DNA form, the CDR3 reads TGTGCCAGCACTACAGGGACCAAGCTTTACGAGCAGTACTTC.

CDR3: CASSYNSYYGYTF. In DNA form, the CDR3 reads TGTGCCAGCAGTTACAACAGCTACTATGGCTACACCTTC. This sequence joins TRBV6-5 and TRBJ1-2; no clear D. This CDR3 is 13 amino acids long. Per the germline V gene, CDR1 is MNHEY and CDR2 is SVGAGI. V was trimmed by 2 bases and J by 3 bases, leaving 7 bases between them.

This clone was seen a single time. V usage is TRBV4-2 and J usage is TRBJ1-2, with D possibly matching TRBD1 (6 bases). V was trimmed by 0 bases and J by 5 bases, leaving 16 bases between them. Germline assignment: CDR1 LGHNA and CDR2 YNFKEQ. The CDR3 runs to 16 residues. CDR3 region: CASSQEVPPRGYGYTF. The CDR3 coding sequence is TGTGCCAGCAGCCAAGAAGTGCCGCCGAGGGGGTATGGCTACACCTTC.

The rearrangement links TRBV2 to TRBJ2-7; D may match TRBD1 or TRBD2 (5 bases each). Germline V CDR1 and CDR2: SNHLY, FYNNEI. This CDR3 has 14 residues. V was trimmed by 6 bases and J by 3 bases, leaving 15 bases between them. The CDR3 region has the DNA TGTGCCAGCAGCACCCAGGGACGGAACTACGAGCAGTACTTC. Protein: CASSTQGRNYEQYF.

The chain recombines TRBV29-1 with TRBJ2-2, with no clear D. CDR3 length: 13 residues. The V gene lost 7 bases and the J gene lost 7 bases, with 16 bases spanning the gap. Germline V gives CDR1 SQVTM, CDR2 ANQGSEA. The CDR3 coding sequence is TGCAGCGCGGCTCCAGCGTTGGACGGGGAGCTGTTTTTT. This encodes CSAAPALDGELFF.

This clone was counted once. The gene calls are TRBV5-8 and TRBJ1-4; TRBD1 agrees at 7 bases. The germline V gene has CDR1 SGHTS and CDR2 YDEGEE. This CDR3 comprises 17 residues. Trimming took 1 base from V and 7 from J; bases not matched to a gene: 13. The CDR3 nucleotides are TGTGCCAGCAGCTTGTTATTAGGGGGCACAGGGATTGAAAAACTGTTTTTT. It yields the protein CASSLLLGGTGIEKLFF.

This rearrangement joins TRBV10-3 to TRBJ1-1; possible D gene TRBD1, 5 bases. Trimming removed 6 bases at V and 7 bases at J, with 15 bases between. This CDR3 region has 13 residues. Germline V gives CDR1 ENHRY, CDR2 SYGVKD. The CDR3 region has the DNA TGTGCCATCAGCGTTGGCGGGCAGGGTGAAGCTTTCTTT. Translating gives CAISVGGQGEAFF.

The chain combines TRBV4-2 with TRBJ1-4; the D gene is possibly TRBD1 (6 bases). Germline loops: CDR1 LGHNA, CDR2 YNFKEQ. The CDR3 is 15 residues long. Trimming stripped 4 bases from V and 6 bases from J, with 15 bases between. Here the CDR3 reads CASSRGPGADEKLFF. CDR3 DNA: TGTGCCAGCAGCCGGGGCCCGGGGGCGGATGAAAAACTGTTTTTT.

This clone has only one observation. The chain couples TRBV2 to TRBJ1-6, with TRBD1 identical over 7 bases. Per the germline V gene, CDR1 is SNHLY and CDR2 is FYNNEI. After removal of 8 bases from V and 10 bases from J, the junction contained 17 bases not matched to a gene. This CDR3 is 16 amino acids long. The CDR3 sequence: CASAKTFDRASSPLHF. CDR3 nucleotides: TGTGCCAGCGCCAAGACCTTCGACAGGGCCAGCTCACCCCTCCACTTT.

The V call is TRBV6-2 or TRBV6-3, the J call TRBJ2-5; the match to TRBD2 covers 13 bases. The CDR3 is made up of 17 amino acids. V lost 0 bases to trimming and J lost 5 bases; unmatched junction nucleotides: 6. Germline assignment: CDR1 MNHEY and CDR2 SVGEGT. This CDR3 is CASSYSGLAGTLETQYF. CDR3 coding DNA: TGTGCCAGCAGTTACTCGGGACTAGCGGGAACCCTTGAGACCCAGTACTTC.

The chain combines TRBV5-1 with TRBJ2-2, with a tentative D call TRBD1 (6 bases). The CDR3 totals 17 residues. Germline-derived CDR1 and CDR2 are SGHRS and YFSETQ. The ends were cut back, 3 bases at V and 0 bases at J, with 15 bases in the middle. The chain's CDR3 is CASSSLTGLANTGELFF. CDR3 in DNA: TGCGCCAGCAGCTCACTAACAGGGCTGGCGAACACCGGGGAGCTGTTTTTT.

The CDR3 here is CASSYLAGHDTQYF. Here the CDR3 DNA reads TGTGCCAGCAGTTACCTAGCGGGACATGATACGCAGTATTTT. The rearrangement joins TRBV6-5 to TRBJ2-3, with 9 bases aligning to TRBD2. Germline assignment: CDR1 MNHEY and CDR2 SVGAGI. The CDR3 contains 14 residues. The ends lost 2 bases at V and 6 bases at J; junction bases unmatched: 3.

The chain employs TRBV19 and TRBJ1-4, with a possible D match to TRBD1 (5 bases). With 3 bases removed from V and 5 bases from J, the gap between germline ends came to 7 bases. Germline V gene lookup returns CDR1 LNHDA and CDR2 SQIVND (reference sequence). CDR3 length: 13 amino acids. CDR3 region: CASSMGQNEKLFF. The CDR3 DNA is TGTGCCAGTAGTATGGGGCAGAATGAAAAACTGTTTTTT.

This clone was observed a handful of times. This chain joins TRBV6-5 and TRBJ1-1, with D unclear. Germline V lookup: CDR1 MNHEY, CDR2 SVGAGI. The ends were cut back, 2 bases at V and 4 bases at J, with 17 bases in the middle. CDR3 length equals 16 residues. The CDR3 coding sequence is TGTGCCAGCAGTTACCGGACCGCGGAGGGAATCACTGAAGCTTTCTTT. It is translated as CASSYRTAEGITEAFF.

The chain is built from TRBV6-4 and TRBJ2-6; 7 bases line up with TRBD1. Per the germline V gene, CDR1 is MRHNA and CDR2 is SNTAGT. The CDR3 contains 15 residues. The V and J ends lost 6 bases and 3 bases, in that order; junction bases with no gene match: 5. This CDR3 reads CASSPQGDGANVLTF. CDR3 nucleotide sequence: TGTGCCAGCAGCCCCCAGGGGGATGGGGCCAACGTCCTGACTTTC.

The chain employs TRBV7-2 and TRBJ1-2; 9 bases agree with TRBD1. The CDR3 runs 13 residues. V lost 8 bases, J lost 10 bases, and 11 bases stayed unmatched. Germline CDR1 reads SGHTA; CDR2 reads FQGNSA. The chain's CDR3 is CASGKRTGEAYTF. The CDR3 DNA is TGTGCCAGCGGGAAACGGACAGGGGAGGCCTACACCTTC.

In DNA form, the CDR3 reads TGTGCCAGCATCTTCCTGACAGCCGATCAAGAGACCCAGTACTTC. Amino acid sequence: CASIFLTADQETQYF. This chain joins TRBV5-6 and TRBJ2-5; D possibly corresponds to TRBD1 (5 bases). Between the trimmed V and J ends, which lost 6 bases and 2 bases, there was a span of 17 bases. Germline CDR1 and CDR2: SGHDT and YYEEEE. There are 15 residues in the CDR3.

The rearrangement uses TRBV11-3 and TRBJ2-3, with D perhaps TRBD2 (6 bases). V shed 5 bases and J shed 6 bases, with 18 bases lying between them. Germline CDR1 SGHNT, CDR2 YENEEA. The CDR3 contains 15 residues. Here the CDR3 reads CASSTRRGGVDTQYF. CDR3 in DNA: TGTGCCAGCAGCACACGGCGGGGAGGTGTGGATACGCAGTATTTT.